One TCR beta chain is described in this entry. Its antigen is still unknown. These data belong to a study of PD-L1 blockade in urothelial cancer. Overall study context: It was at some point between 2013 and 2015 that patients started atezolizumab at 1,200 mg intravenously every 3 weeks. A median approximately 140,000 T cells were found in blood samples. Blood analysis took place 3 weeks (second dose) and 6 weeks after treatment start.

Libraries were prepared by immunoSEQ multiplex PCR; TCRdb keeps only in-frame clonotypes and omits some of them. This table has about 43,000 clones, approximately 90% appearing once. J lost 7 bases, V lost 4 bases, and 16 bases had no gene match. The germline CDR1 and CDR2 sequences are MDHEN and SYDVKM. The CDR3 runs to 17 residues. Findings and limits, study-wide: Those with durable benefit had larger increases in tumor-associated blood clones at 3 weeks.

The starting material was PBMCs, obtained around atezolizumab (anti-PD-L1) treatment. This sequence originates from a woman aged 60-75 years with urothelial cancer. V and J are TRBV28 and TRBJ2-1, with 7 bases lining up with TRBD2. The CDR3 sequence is CASSWKSLALRGNEQFF. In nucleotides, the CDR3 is TGTGCCAGCAGTTGGAAGTCACTAGCGCTGCGAGGGAATGAGCAGTTCTTC.